The sequence of this TCR beta chain was determined in a study of T-cell reconstitution after alpha-beta-depleted transplantation in children. This clonotype was observed a few times. The CDR3 has 14 residues. V gave up 3 bases and J gave up 7 bases; unmatched junction bases: 4. CDR1 LNHDA and CDR2 SQIVND come from the germline V gene (reference sequence). Using unique molecular identifiers, the investigators prepared the TCRbeta library. TCRdb fed the PCR reads into MiXCR, producing one record per CDR3 protein. The table has around 250,000 distinct CDR3 sequences, around 7.8% seen once; the top ten hold 5% to 8%.

The V call is TRBV19, the J call TRBJ2-1; 9 nucleotides line up with TRBD2. This sample comprised PBMCs, mostly from graft donor cells, obtained 180 days after TCRalphabeta/CD19-depleted stem cell transplant. The source of this sequence is a male patient aged 5 to 17 who had a stem cell transplant for acute lymphoblastic leukemia, so the T cells may come from the graft donor. CDR3 in DNA: TGTGCCAGTAGTATGGGGCGGGAGGGGAATGAGCAGTTCTTC. This sequence encodes CASSMGREGNEQFF.